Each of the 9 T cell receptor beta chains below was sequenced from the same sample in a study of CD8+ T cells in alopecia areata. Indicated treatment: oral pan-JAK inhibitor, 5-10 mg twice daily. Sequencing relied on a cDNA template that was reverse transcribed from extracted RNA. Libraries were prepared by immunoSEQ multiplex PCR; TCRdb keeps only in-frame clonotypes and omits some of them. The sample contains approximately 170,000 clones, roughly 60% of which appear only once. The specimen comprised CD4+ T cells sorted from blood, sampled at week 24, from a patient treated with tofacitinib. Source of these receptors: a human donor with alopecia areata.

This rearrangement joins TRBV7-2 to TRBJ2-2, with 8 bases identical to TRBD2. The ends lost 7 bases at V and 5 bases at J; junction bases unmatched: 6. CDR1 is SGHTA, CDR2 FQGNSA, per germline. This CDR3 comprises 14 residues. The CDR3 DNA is TGTGCCAGCACCTCGGGGGGGCGGACCGGGGAGCTGTTTTTT. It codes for CASTSGGRTGELFF.

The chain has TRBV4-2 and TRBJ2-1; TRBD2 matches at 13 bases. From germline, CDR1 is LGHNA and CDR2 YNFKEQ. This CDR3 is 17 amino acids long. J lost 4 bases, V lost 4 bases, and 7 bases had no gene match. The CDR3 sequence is CASSRTSGGALYNEQFF. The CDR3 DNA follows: TGTGCCAGCAGCCGTACTAGCGGGGGGGCCTTATACAATGAGCAGTTCTTC.

Here the CDR3 reads CAWSWASGGSEQYF. CDR3 in DNA: TGTGCCTGGAGTTGGGCTAGCGGGGGAAGCGAGCAGTACTTC. This sequence joins TRBV30 and TRBJ2-7, with TRBD2 matching over 10 bases. Germline V lookup: CDR1 GTSNPN, CDR2 SVGIG (reference sequence). The CDR3 loop spans 14 amino acids. Trimming removed 2 bases from V and 6 bases from J; junction bases left unmatched: 7.

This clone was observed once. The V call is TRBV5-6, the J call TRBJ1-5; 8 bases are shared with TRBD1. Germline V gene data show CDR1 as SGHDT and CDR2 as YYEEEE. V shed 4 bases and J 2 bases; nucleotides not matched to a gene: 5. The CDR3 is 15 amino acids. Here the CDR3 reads CASSPGGFGNQPQHF. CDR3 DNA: TGTGCCAGCAGCCCAGGGGGCTTTGGCAATCAGCCCCAGCATTTT.

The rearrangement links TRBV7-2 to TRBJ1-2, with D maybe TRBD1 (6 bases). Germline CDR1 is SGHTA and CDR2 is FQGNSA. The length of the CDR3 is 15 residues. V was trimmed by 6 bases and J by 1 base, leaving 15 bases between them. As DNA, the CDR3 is TGTGCCAGCAGTTCGCGGGGGGCAGTTAACTATGGCTACACCTTC. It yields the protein CASSSRGAVNYGYTF.

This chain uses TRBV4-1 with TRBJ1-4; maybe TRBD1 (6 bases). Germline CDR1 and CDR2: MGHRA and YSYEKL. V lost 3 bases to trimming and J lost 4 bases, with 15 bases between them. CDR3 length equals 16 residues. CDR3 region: CASSHAGQLNNEKLFF. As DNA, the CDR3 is TGCGCCAGCAGCCATGCCGGACAGCTCAATAATGAAAAACTGTTTTTT.

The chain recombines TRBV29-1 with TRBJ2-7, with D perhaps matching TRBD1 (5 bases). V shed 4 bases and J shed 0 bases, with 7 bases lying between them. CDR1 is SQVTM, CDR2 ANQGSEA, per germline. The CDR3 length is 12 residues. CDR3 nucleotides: TGCAGCGTTGGACAGAGCTCCTACGAGCAGTACTTC. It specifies CSVGQSSYEQYF.

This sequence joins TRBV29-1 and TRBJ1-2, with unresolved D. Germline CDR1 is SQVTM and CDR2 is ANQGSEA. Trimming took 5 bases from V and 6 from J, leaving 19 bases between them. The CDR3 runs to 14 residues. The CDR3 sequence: CSVTPIIRENGYTF. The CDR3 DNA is TGCAGCGTTACACCTATCATAAGGGAAAATGGCTACACCTTC.

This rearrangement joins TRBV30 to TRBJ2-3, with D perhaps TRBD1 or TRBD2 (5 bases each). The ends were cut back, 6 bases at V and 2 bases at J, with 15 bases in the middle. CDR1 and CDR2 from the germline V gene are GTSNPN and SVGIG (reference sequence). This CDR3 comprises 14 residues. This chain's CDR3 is CACGATTYTDTQYF. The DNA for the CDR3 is TGTGCCTGCGGGGCCACGACCTACACAGATACGCAGTATTTT.